There are many counts of the clone carrying this T cell receptor beta chain. No antigen is known for it. The data stem from a study of neurological immune-mediated disorders. Study-level points and caveats: HTLV-1-associated myelopathy led in TCR clonal expansion, while multiple sclerosis ranked lowest, below healthy controls.

TCRdb ran MiXCR on the 5' RACE reads and lists one entry per CDR3 protein. In the table there are under 45,000 distinct CDR3 sequences, under 25% of which are singletons. The time point here: technical triplicate 3. The unsorted libraries were produced from 2 million PBMCs held at -80 C. The CDR3 runs to 11 residues. Germline CDR1 and CDR2: SQVTM and ANQGSEA. The ends were cut back, 3 bases at V and 8 bases at J, with 10 bases in the middle. The chain is built from TRBV29-1 and TRBJ1-2; the D is unclear. This sequence was found in a man aged 55 to 70 with HTLV-1-associated myelopathy (HAM/TSP). Sequencing was carried out using PBMCs. CDR3 nucleotide sequence: TGCAGCGTTGACGACATCGGAGGCTACACCTTC. Its translation: CSVDDIGGYTF.